This T cell receptor (beta chain) was sequenced in a study of cytomegalovirus exposure and HLA in healthy donors. Study results and limitations: In a later analysis, a missense DCLRE1C variant was linked to TCR beta V- and J-gene trimming.

The PCR made use of 60 Vbeta and 13 Jbeta primers. Data came from immunoSEQ multiplex PCR; TCRdb stores just in-frame clones and leaves some out. The table records about 120,000 clones, roughly 79% of them present only once. As for this clone: As yet, its antigen is unknown.

The CDR3 is 18 amino acids. After removal of 0 bases from V and 2 bases from J, the junction contained 8 bases not matched to a gene. Germline lookup yields CDR1 SGHRS and CDR2 YFSETQ. Donors were nominally healthy when sampled, though unrecorded immune exposures were likely. This receptor was obtained from a woman aged 18-35 years in good health and CMV-seronegative. The sequencing input was PBMCs. The V gene is TRBV5-1, the J gene TRBJ2-3, with TRBD2 matching over 11 bases. This CDR3 reads CASSLGASGGPYTDTQYF. DNA of the CDR3: TGCGCCAGCAGCTTGGGAGCTAGCGGGGGGCCCTACACAGATACGCAGTATTTT. Drawing the rest from reference TRBV5-1 and TRBJ2-3, the complete variable domain is KAGVTQTPRYLIKTRGQQVTLSCSPISGHRSVSWYQQTPGQGLQFLFEYFSETQRNKGNFPGRFSGRQFSNSRSEMNVSTLELGDSALYLCASSLGASGGPYTDTQYFGPGTRLTVL.